Listed below are T cell receptor beta chains from one sample, sequenced in a study of cytomegalovirus exposure and HLA in healthy donors. TCRdb keeps only in-frame clones here, not all; method: immunoSEQ multiplex PCR. The sample comprises tens of thousands of clones, about four fifths of which are singletons, and about 3% rests with the top ten. What was sequenced was PBMCs. The receptors were sampled from a woman between 40 and 50 years old in good health and CMV-seronegative. CDR3s include the opening cysteine and the closing phenylalanine or tryptophan. Each record gives: V gene, J gene, clone size, D gene, CDR3 protein, CDR3 DNA. A D gene is named only where the DNA matches it firmly. Only part of the rows carry a size: once, few, many, or a class if the clone is expanded.

TRBV18,TRBJ2-5,NA,NA,CASSPGQQETQYF,TGTGCCAGCTCACCAGGCCAGCAAGAGACCCAGTACTTC
TRBV7-9,TRBJ1-1,NA,NA,CASSPVVPNTEAFF,TGTGCCAGCAGCCCAGTTGTCCCGAACACTGAAGCTTTCTTT
TRBV27,TRBJ2-7,NA,TRBD2,CASSSGLAGVWEQYF,TGTGCCAGCAGTTCGGGACTAGCGGGAGTGTGGGAGCAGTACTTC
TRBV19,TRBJ2-7,NA,TRBD1,CASSILLGQGPYEQYF,TGTGCCAGTAGTATATTGTTGGGACAGGGACCCTACGAGCAGTACTTC
TRBV13,TRBJ1-2,NA,NA,CASSLGRGIYGYTF,TGTGCCAGCAGCCTAGGGAGGGGGATCTATGGCTACACCTTC
TRBV2,TRBJ1-5,NA,NA,CASSESNRDQPQHF,TGTGCCAGCAGCGAAAGTAACAGGGACCAGCCCCAGCATTTT
TRBV7-2,TRBJ1-5,once,NA,CASTRGPNQPQHF,TGTGCCAGCACTCGTGGGCCCAATCAGCCCCAGCATTTT
TRBV19,TRBJ2-1,NA,TRBD2,CASSPSSRTSGRSHEQFF,TGTGCCAGTAGTCCCTCATCCCGGACTAGCGGGAGGTCCCATGAGCAGTTCTTC
TRBV9,TRBJ2-2,NA,NA,CASSVAGSGELFF,TGTGCCAGCAGCGTAGCAGGAAGCGGGGAGCTGTTTTTT
TRBV7-2,TRBJ1-1,once,NA,CASSLDTGRAFF,TGTGCCAGCAGCTTAGATACAGGCCGGGCTTTCTTT
TRBV19,TRBJ1-3,NA,NA,CASRQDRSSGNTIYF,TGTGCCAGTAGACAAGACAGGTCGTCTGGAAACACCATATATTTT